The clone carrying this TCR beta chain was detected only once. The sample belongs to a study of blood T cell repertoires in COVID-19. The wider study: Sites across the United States, Italy and Spain contributed samples from acute and convalescent COVID-19. From T cells, B-cell-depleted T cells, or PBMCs came the material, which was cDNA or gDNA.

CDR1 and CDR2 from the germline V gene are SGHTS and YDEGEE. The V gene end was trimmed by 4 bases and the J gene end by 1 base; junction bases not matched to a gene: 7. The CDR3 has 15 residues. Original analysis: Amplified reference gene primers provided the basis for estimating nucleated cell counts. Here immunoSEQ multiplex PCR was the method, and the copy in TCRdb shows in-frame clones only, minus some. That table supplies the V and J calls and clone size; D and trimming were determined from the DNA. The profile shows around 300,000 clones, 86% of them singletons. V and J are TRBV5-8 and TRBJ1-1; 7 bases map to TRBD1. This TCR derives from a woman between 25 and 40 years old with active or convalescent COVID-19. The sequenced sample was peripheral blood. The CDR3 DNA reads TGTGCCAGCAGCCCCGGGACAGTCAGGAACACTGAAGCTTTCTTT. It specifies CASSPGTVRNTEAFF.